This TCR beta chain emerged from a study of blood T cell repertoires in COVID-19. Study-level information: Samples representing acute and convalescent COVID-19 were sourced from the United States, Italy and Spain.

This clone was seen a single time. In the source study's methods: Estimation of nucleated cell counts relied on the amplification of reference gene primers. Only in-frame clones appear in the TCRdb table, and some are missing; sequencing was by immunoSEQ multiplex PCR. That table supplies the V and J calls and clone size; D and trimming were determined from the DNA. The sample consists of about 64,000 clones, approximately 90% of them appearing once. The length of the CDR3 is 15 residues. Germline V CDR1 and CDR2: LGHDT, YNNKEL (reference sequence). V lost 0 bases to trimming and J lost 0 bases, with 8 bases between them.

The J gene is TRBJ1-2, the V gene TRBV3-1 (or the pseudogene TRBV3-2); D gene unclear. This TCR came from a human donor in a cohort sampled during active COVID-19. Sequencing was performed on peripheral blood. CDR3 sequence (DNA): TGTGCCAGCAGCCAAGACAGCCTAGCTAACTATGGCTACACCTTC. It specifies CASSQDSLANYGYTF.